This T cell receptor beta chain was sequenced in a study of blood T cell repertoires in COVID-19. Produced via immunoSEQ multiplex PCR; TCRdb's table is partial and in-frame only. The repertoire consists of roughly 300,000 clones, with roughly 84% occurring once and the leading ten covering approximately 0.99%. Germline lookup yields CDR1 SEHNR and CDR2 FQNEAQ (reference sequence). CDR3 length: 16 amino acids. With 2 bases removed from V and 0 bases from J, the gap between germline ends came to 10 bases. This receptor was taken from a woman aged 30 to 39 who had recovered from COVID-19. The rearrangement joins TRBV7-9 to TRBJ2-2, with a possible D match to TRBD1 (5 bases). Material: PBMCs or T cells enriched from blood (not recorded which). The CDR3 region is CASSLMVTANTGELFF. In DNA, the CDR3 is TGTGCCAGCAGCTTAATGGTGACAGCGAACACCGGGGAGCTGTTTTTT. Supplemented by reference TRBV7-9 and TRBJ2-2, the full variable domain reads DTGVSQNPRHKITKRGQNVTFRCDPISEHNRLYWYRQTLGQGPEFLTYFQNEAQLEKSRLLSDRFSAERPKGSFSTLEIQRTEQGDSAMYLCASSLMVTANTGELFFGEGSRLTVL.